This entry features one T cell receptor beta chain sequence. The CDR3 sequence is 13 residues long. Germline V gene lookup returns CDR1 SGHTA and CDR2 FQGNSA. V shed 5 bases and J shed 14 bases, with 20 bases lying between them. The sample comes from a study of cytotoxic CD8 clonotypes in ibrutinib-treated CLL. Clones were read by immunoSEQ multiplex PCR, and TCRdb kept only the in-frame ones, dropping some. The sample yields 190,000 or so clones, about 72% seen once. This specimen consisted of PBMCs, obtained after 24 months of ibrutinib treatment. The TCR originated in a human donor with chronic lymphocytic leukemia. This chain uses TRBV7-2 with TRBJ2-3; D unclear. CDR3 coding DNA: TGTGCCAGCAGCGCTCGTTCCGTTACCTGGGTGTATTTT. This codes for CASSARSVTWVYF.